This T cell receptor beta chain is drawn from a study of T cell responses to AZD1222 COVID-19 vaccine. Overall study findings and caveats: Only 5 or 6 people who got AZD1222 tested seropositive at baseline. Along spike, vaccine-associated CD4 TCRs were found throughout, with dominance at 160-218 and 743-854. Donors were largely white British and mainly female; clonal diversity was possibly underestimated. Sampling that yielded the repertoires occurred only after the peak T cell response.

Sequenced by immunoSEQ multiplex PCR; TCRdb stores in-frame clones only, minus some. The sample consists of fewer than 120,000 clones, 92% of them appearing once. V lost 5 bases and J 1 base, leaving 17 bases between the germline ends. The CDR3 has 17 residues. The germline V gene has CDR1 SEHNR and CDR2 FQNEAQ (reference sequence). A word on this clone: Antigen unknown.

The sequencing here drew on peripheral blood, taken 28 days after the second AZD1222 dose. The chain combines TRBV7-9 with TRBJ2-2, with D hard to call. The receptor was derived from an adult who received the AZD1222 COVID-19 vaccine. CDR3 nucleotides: TGTGCCAGCAGCCCGTTGTCGTCGCGGAGGAACACCGGGGAGCTGTTTTTT. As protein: CASSPLSSRRNTGELFF.